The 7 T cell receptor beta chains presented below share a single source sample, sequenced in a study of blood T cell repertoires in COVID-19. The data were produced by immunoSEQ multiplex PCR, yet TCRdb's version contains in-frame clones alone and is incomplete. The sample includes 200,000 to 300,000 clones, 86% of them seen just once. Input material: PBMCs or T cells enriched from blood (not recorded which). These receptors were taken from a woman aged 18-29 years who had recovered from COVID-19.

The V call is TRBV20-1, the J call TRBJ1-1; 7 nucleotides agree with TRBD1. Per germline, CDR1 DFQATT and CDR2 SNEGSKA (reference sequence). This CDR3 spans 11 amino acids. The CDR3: CRGQLNTEAFF. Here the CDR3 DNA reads TGCAGGGGACAGTTGAACACTGAAGCTTTCTTT.

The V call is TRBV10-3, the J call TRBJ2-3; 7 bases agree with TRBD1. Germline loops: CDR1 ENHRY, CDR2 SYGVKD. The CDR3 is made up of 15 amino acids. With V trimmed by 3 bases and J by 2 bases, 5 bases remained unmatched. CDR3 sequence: CAISERQGPTDTQYF. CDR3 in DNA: TGTGCCATCAGTGAAAGACAGGGACCCACAGATACGCAGTATTTT.

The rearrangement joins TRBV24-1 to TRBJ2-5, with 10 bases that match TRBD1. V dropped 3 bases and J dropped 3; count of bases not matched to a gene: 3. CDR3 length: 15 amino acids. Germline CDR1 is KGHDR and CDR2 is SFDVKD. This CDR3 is CATSDPGTGEETQYF. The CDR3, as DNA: TGTGCCACCAGTGATCCCGGGACAGGGGAAGAGACCCAGTACTTC.

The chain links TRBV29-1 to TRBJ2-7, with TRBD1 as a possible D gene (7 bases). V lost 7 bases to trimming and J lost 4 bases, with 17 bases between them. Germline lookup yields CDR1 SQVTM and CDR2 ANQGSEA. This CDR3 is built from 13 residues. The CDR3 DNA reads TGCAGCGCCCAACAGGGGAGGAGGTACGAGCAGTACTTC. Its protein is CSAQQGRRYEQYF.

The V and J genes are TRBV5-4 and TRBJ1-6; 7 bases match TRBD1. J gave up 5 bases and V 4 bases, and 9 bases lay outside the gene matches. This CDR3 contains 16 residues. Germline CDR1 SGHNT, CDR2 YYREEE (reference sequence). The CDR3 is CASSRQEDRDNSPLHF. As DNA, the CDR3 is TGTGCCAGCAGCCGTCAGGAAGACAGGGATAATTCACCCCTCCACTTT. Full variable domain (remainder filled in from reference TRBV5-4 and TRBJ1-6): ETGVTQSPTHLIKTRGQQVTLRCSSQSGHNTVSWYQQALGQGPQFIFQYYREEENGRGNFPPRFSGLQFPNYSSELNVNALELDDSALYLCASSRQEDRDNSPLHFGNGTRLTVT.

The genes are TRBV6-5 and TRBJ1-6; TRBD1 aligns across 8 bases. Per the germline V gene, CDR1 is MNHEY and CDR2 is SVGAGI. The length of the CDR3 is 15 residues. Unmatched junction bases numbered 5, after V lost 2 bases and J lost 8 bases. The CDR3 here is CASSYGGQADSPLHF. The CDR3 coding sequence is TGTGCCAGCAGTTACGGGGGACAGGCCGATTCACCCCTCCACTTT.

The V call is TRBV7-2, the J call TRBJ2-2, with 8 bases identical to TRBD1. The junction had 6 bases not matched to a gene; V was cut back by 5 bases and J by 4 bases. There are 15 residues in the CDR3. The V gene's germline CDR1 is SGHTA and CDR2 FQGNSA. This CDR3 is CASSVGQGGTGELFF. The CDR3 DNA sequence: TGTGCCAGCAGCGTAGGACAGGGAGGCACCGGGGAGCTGTTTTTT.